The 18 T cell receptor beta chains below were found in one sample sequenced in a study of blood T cell repertoires in COVID-19. Assay used: immunoSEQ multiplex PCR; TCRdb lists only in-frame clones, some missing. The table shows 150,000 to 200,000 clones, with 76% occurring only once. Material for sequencing was PBMCs or T cells enriched from blood (not recorded which). The source of these receptors is a woman aged 45-59 years with acute COVID-19.

J is TRBJ2-2 and V is TRBV9; possibly TRBD2 for D (6 bases). Deletions cut 3 bases from V and 2 bases from J, with 11 bases between. Per the germline V gene, CDR1 is SGDLS and CDR2 is YYNGEE. This CDR3 has 15 residues. The CDR3 loop reads CASSATSQNTGELFF. The CDR3 DNA sequence: TGTGCCAGCAGCGCGACTAGTCAAAACACCGGGGAGCTGTTTTTT.

The chain carries TRBV6-6 and TRBJ1-6, with a tentative D call TRBD1 (6 bases). The CDR3 is 15 residues long. Germline V gene lookup returns CDR1 MNHNY and CDR2 SVGAGI (reference sequence). Trimming stripped 7 bases from V and 5 bases from J, with 15 bases between. The CDR3 loop reads CASTSRDKDNSPLHF. The CDR3 DNA follows: TGTGCCAGCACCTCCCGGGACAAAGATAATTCACCCCTCCACTTT.

In this sample, this clone turned up a few times. The V gene is TRBV7-9, the J gene TRBJ1-1; 8 bases agree with TRBD1. Germline CDR1 and CDR2: SEHNR and FQNEAQ (reference sequence). V shed 5 bases, J shed 1 base, and the junction held 3 bases outside the gene matches. The CDR3 runs 14 residues. CDR3 sequence reads: CASSPGQENTEAFF. The CDR3 DNA follows: TGTGCCAGCAGCCCGGGACAGGAGAACACTGAAGCTTTCTTT.

Written as DNA, the CDR3 is TGCGCCAGCAGCGAGCAGGGGCCTGGAAACACCATATATTTT. This gives the protein CASSEQGPGNTIYF. The V and J genes are TRBV5-1 and TRBJ1-3, with D perhaps matching TRBD1 (6 bases). There are 14 residues in the CDR3. Looked up from germline, CDR1 is SGHRS and CDR2 is YFSETQ. With 4 bases removed from V and 2 bases from J, the gap between germline ends came to 10 bases.

The V call is TRBV19, the J call TRBJ2-7; D might be TRBD1 (7 bases). CDR3 size: 14 residues. The V end lost 10 bases, the J end lost 4 bases, and 20 bases lay between the germline ends. Germline CDR1 is LNHDA and CDR2 is SQIVND (reference sequence). In DNA, the CDR3 is TGTGCCACCAGTAGTGGGACAGCGGGTTACGAGCAGTACGTC. This encodes CATSSGTAGYEQYV.

The gene calls are TRBV2 and TRBJ1-1; D call uncertain. V was trimmed by 6 bases and J by 1 base, leaving 9 bases between them. CDR1 is SNHLY and CDR2 is FYNNEI in the germline V gene. This CDR3 has 13 amino acids. CDR3 DNA sequence: TGTGCCAGCAGGCGAGACTGGAACACTGAAGCTTTCTTT. As protein: CASRRDWNTEAFF. Complete variable domain (other parts from reference TRBV2 and TRBJ1-1): EPEVTQTPSHQVTQMGQEVILRCVPISNHLYFYWYRQILGQKVEFLVSFYNNEISEKSEIFDDQFSVERPDGSNFTLKIRSTKLEDSAMYFCASRRDWNTEAFFGQGTRLTVV.

This chain connects TRBV29-1 to TRBJ2-1, with D maybe TRBD2 (5 bases). Germline V gene sequence: CDR1 SQVTM, CDR2 ANQGSEA. The CDR3 extends over 13 amino acids. V dropped 3 bases and J dropped 7 bases, with 13 bases sitting between them. The CDR3 sequence: CSVDGWRLNEQFF. The CDR3 bases are TGCAGCGTTGACGGGTGGAGGCTTAATGAGCAGTTCTTC.

This chain joins TRBV5-8 and TRBJ2-6; perhaps TRBD2 as D (6 bases). The V end was cut by 4 bases, the J end by 1 base, with 21 bases between. Germline V lookup: CDR1 SGHTS, CDR2 YDEGEE. CDR3 length equals 19 residues. The chain's CDR3 is CASSLGRWGLRSGANVLTF. DNA of the CDR3: TGTGCCAGCAGCCTGGGTAGGTGGGGACTCCGGTCTGGGGCCAACGTCCTGACTTTC.

J is TRBJ1-2 and V is TRBV6-5, with 7 nucleotides matching TRBD1. Germline V gene lookup returns CDR1 MNHEY and CDR2 SVGAGI. V shed 5 bases, J shed 3 bases, and the junction held 6 bases outside the gene matches. This CDR3 has 14 amino acids. The CDR3 loop is CASSQQDRYYGYTF. Written as DNA, the CDR3 is TGTGCCAGCAGTCAGCAGGACAGGTACTATGGCTACACCTTC.

This rearrangement joins TRBV11-2 to TRBJ2-2, with a weak D call TRBD2 (5 bases). V was clipped by 0 bases and J by 7 bases, with 6 bases between them. This CDR3 comprises 13 residues. Per germline, CDR1 SGHAT and CDR2 FQNNGV. CDR3 in DNA: TGTGCCAGCAGCTTAGATCGGGACGGGGAGCTGTTTTTT. Its protein product is CASSLDRDGELFF.

This clone was recorded a few times. This chain connects TRBV28 to TRBJ1-3, with D uncertain. Trimming left V 4 bases short and J 0 bases short, with 10 bases between. Germline V gene data show CDR1 as MDHEN and CDR2 as SYDVKM. The CDR3 sequence is 15 residues long. The CDR3 bases are TGTGCCAGCAGTTCAAGCGCCAACTCTGGAAACACCATATATTTT. Its translation: CASSSSANSGNTIYF.

This clone was recorded only once. This chain connects TRBV5-1 to TRBJ2-1, with 11 nucleotides matching TRBD1. The CDR3 loop spans 15 amino acids. Germline CDR1 SGHRS, CDR2 YFSETQ. J gave up 6 bases and V 2 bases, and 4 bases lay outside the gene matches. CDR3 nucleotide sequence: TGCGCCAGCAGCTTTGGACAGGGGGCGTTCAATGAGCAGTTCTTC. Protein product: CASSFGQGAFNEQFF.

This clone was seen a few times. The chain recombines TRBV19 with TRBJ2-1; possibly TRBD1 for D (7 bases). Per the germline V gene, CDR1 is LNHDA and CDR2 is SQIVND (reference sequence). With 4 bases removed from V and 5 bases from J, the gap between germline ends came to 12 bases. This CDR3 is built from 14 residues. CDR3 coding DNA: TGTGCCAGTAGTAGGGGGGACAGTAACAATGAGCAGTTCTTC. Translated: CASSRGDSNNEQFF. The full variable domain, completed using reference TRBV19 and TRBJ2-1, is DGGITQSPKYLFRKEGQNVTLSCEQNLNHDAMYWYRQDPGQGLRLIYYSQIVNDFQKGDIAEGYSVSREKKESFPLTVTSAQKNPTAFYLCASSRGDSNNEQFFGPGTRLTVL.

This rearrangement joins TRBV10-2 to TRBJ2-7, with D perhaps matching TRBD1 (6 bases). CDR3 length: 13 amino acids. Germline CDR1 reads WSHSY; CDR2 reads SAAADI. Trimming shortened V by 5 bases and J by 2 bases, and 10 bases separated the two germline ends. As DNA, the CDR3 is TGCGCCAGCAGTCAACAGGGACCCTACGAGCAGTACGTC. Translated: CASSQQGPYEQYV.

This clone was counted a few times. The rearrangement joins TRBV19 to TRBJ2-5; TRBD1 might be the D (6 bases). Germline CDR1 reads LNHDA; CDR2 reads SQIVND (reference sequence). Trimming took 5 bases from V and 2 from J, leaving 15 bases between them. The CDR3 is made up of 15 amino acids. The CDR3 reads CASSLRTDPQETQYF. The CDR3 nucleotides are TGTGCCAGTAGTCTTCGGACAGATCCTCAAGAGACCCAGTACTTC.

The V gene is TRBV7-2, the J gene TRBJ1-1; D is unresolved. Trimming cost V 3 bases and J 0 bases, with 8 bases left between them. Per the germline V gene, CDR1 is SGHTA and CDR2 is FQGNSA. The CDR3 covers 14 residues. The CDR3 bases are TGTGCCAGCAGCTTTGGCCGATTGAACACTGAAGCTTTCTTT. Its protein product is CASSFGRLNTEAFF.

The chain joins TRBV19 to TRBJ2-6, with no clear D. CDR3 size: 15 residues. Germline-derived CDR1 and CDR2 are LNHDA and SQIVND (reference sequence). The V and J ends lost 3 bases and 4 bases respectively, with 10 bases between them. CDR3 residues: CASSIWRLGANVLTF. The CDR3 DNA reads as TGTGCCAGTAGTATCTGGCGGCTGGGGGCCAACGTCCTGACTTTC.

This clone came up once. This chain joins TRBV28 and TRBJ2-5, with a possible D match to TRBD2 (6 bases). Germline values: CDR1 MDHEN, CDR2 SYDVKM. There are 15 residues in the CDR3. Trimming left V 5 bases short and J 1 base short, with 14 bases between. CDR3 bases: TGTGCCAGCAGTATCCCCCGGACTATCCAAGAGACCCAGTACTTC. It specifies CASSIPRTIQETQYF.